The 9 T cell receptor beta chains below come from one sample, sequenced in a study of blood T cell repertoires in COVID-19. Generated by immunoSEQ multiplex PCR, the TCRdb table keeps only in-frame clones and is missing some. This sample yields 150,000 to 200,000 clones, of which 75% to 85% are seen a single time; approximately 10% belongs to the top ten. The specimen was peripheral blood. These receptors were collected from a human donor in a cohort sampled during active COVID-19.

The rearrangement links TRBV5-8 to TRBJ1-6; possible D gene TRBD1, 6 bases. The CDR3 length is 18 residues. Germline V lookup: CDR1 SGHTS, CDR2 YDEGEE. With 1 base removed from V and 4 bases from J, the gap between germline ends came to 18 bases. DNA of the CDR3: TGTGCCAGCAGCTTGAGTTTTGGGGGCGCGTCATATAATTCACCCCTCCACTTT. Encoded protein: CASSLSFGGASYNSPLHF.

The J gene is TRBJ1-2, the V gene TRBV4-2; D gene ambiguous. With 1 base removed from V and 8 bases from J, the gap between germline ends came to 20 bases. Per germline, CDR1 LGHNA and CDR2 YNFKEQ. The CDR3 sequence is 16 residues long. Written as DNA, the CDR3 is TGTGCCAGCAGCCAAGCTAACGTTCAACAGTCCCGAGGCTACACCTTC. As protein: CASSQANVQQSRGYTF.

The chain carries TRBV30 and TRBJ2-1; 8 bases align to TRBD2. V was pared by 0 bases and J by 2 bases, with 12 bases of the junction left unmatched. This CDR3 has 18 residues. The V gene's germline CDR1 is GTSNPN and CDR2 SVGIG (reference sequence). The CDR3 DNA reads as TGTGCCTGGAGTGTACCCTCCTCAAGCGGGGGCCCCTACAATGAGCAGTTCTTC. It is translated as CAWSVPSSSGGPYNEQFF.

This clone occurred a few times. This rearrangement joins TRBV7-9 to TRBJ1-5; 12 positions match TRBD1. J gave up 5 bases and V 5 bases, and 4 bases lay outside the gene matches. CDR3 length: 15 residues. Germline loops: CDR1 SEHNR, CDR2 FQNEAQ (reference sequence). CDR3 nucleotides: TGTGCCAGCAGCGAAGGGACAGGGGGCGATCAGCCCCAGCATTTT. It specifies CASSEGTGGDQPQHF. The whole variable domain, filled in from reference TRBV7-9 and TRBJ1-5, reads DTGVSQNPRHKITKRGQNVTFRCDPISEHNRLYWYRQTLGQGPEFLTYFQNEAQLEKSRLLSDRFSAERPKGSFSTLEIQRTEQGDSAMYLCASSEGTGGDQPQHFGDGTRLSIL.

On this clone itself: The junction and the germline gene differ at one end; a read error may be behind it. The chain joins TRBV7-2 to TRBJ1-1; D not resolved. In germline, CDR1 is SGHTA, CDR2 FQGNSA. The CDR3 spans 15 residues. CDR3 coding DNA: TGTGCCAGCAGCTTACTAAATACGGGGAACGCTGAAGCTTTCTTT. Its translation is CASSLLNTGNAEAFF. The full variable domain, with the rest looked up from reference TRBV7-2 and TRBJ1-1, is GAGVSQSPSNKVTEKGKDVELRCDPISGHTALYWYRQSLGQGLEFLIYFQGNSAPDKSGLPSDRFSAERTGGSVSTLTIQRTQQEDSAVYLCASSLLNTGNAEAFFGQGTRLTVV.

The rearrangement links TRBV5-1 to TRBJ2-5, with D maybe TRBD2 (7 bases). The CDR3 has 15 residues. Trimming removed 5 bases from V and 2 bases from J, with 16 bases in between. In germline, CDR1 is SGHRS, CDR2 YFSETQ. The chain's CDR3 is CASRGGRAVQETQYF. CDR3 bases: TGCGCCAGCAGGGGGGGGCGAGCGGTTCAAGAGACCCAGTACTTC.

The rearrangement links TRBV18 to TRBJ1-3, with D possibly being TRBD1 (5 bases). Between the trimmed V and J ends, which lost 3 bases and 11 bases, there was a span of 26 bases. The length of the CDR3 is 17 residues. Germline values: CDR1 KGHSH, CDR2 LQKENI. CDR3 DNA: TGTGCCAGCTCACCGTCGATACCCGGGACTACCGAAACACCCATATATTTT. Encoded protein: CASSPSIPGTTETPIYF.

This sequence joins TRBV4-1 and TRBJ1-2; weak D call: TRBD1 (5 bases). Deletions cut 2 bases from V and 0 bases from J, with 13 bases between. Per germline, CDR1 MGHRA and CDR2 YSYEKL. This CDR3 has 16 amino acids. For the CDR3, the DNA is TGCGCCAGCAGCCAAAACAGGAGACTTACTAACTATGGCTACACCTTC. Its protein is CASSQNRRLTNYGYTF.

V and J are TRBV19 and TRBJ2-7, with no clear D. Trimming removed 9 bases from V and 8 bases from J, with 23 bases in between. Germline CDR1 is LNHDA and CDR2 is SQIVND (reference sequence). The CDR3 totals 14 residues. The CDR3 is CASQVSRTNHKQYF. The CDR3 DNA sequence: TGTGCCAGCCAAGTTTCTCGAACTAACCACAAGCAGTACTTC.